This entry concerns a single T cell receptor beta chain. This CDR3 contains 16 residues. With 2 bases removed from V and 1 base from J, the gap between germline ends came to 15 bases. The germline V gene has CDR1 SGHRS and CDR2 YFSETQ. The record originates from a study of blood T cell repertoires in COVID-19. Study as a whole: COVID-19 samples from acute and convalescent phases originated in the United States, Italy and Spain. Sample material is recorded as cDNA or gDNA derived from T cells, B-cell-depleted T cells, or PBMCs.

Method: immunoSEQ multiplex PCR; TCRdb's copy keeps in-frame clones and lacks some. The data show over 150,000 clones, roughly 80% seen once. The material sequenced was peripheral blood. The rearrangement links TRBV5-1 to TRBJ2-5; D might be TRBD2 (6 bases). This sequence originates from a man aged 18 to 30 with active or convalescent COVID-19. For the CDR3, the DNA is TGCGCCAGCAGCTTAGACACGGGGGTCCTCCAAGAGACCCAGTACTTC. It yields the protein CASSLDTGVLQETQYF. The complete variable domain, with remaining parts taken from reference TRBV5-1 and TRBJ2-5, reads KAGVTQTPRYLIKTRGQQVTLSCSPISGHRSVSWYQQTPGQGLQFLFEYFSETQRNKGNFPGRFSGRQFSNSRSEMNVSTLELGDSALYLCASSLDTGVLQETQYFGPGTRLLVL.